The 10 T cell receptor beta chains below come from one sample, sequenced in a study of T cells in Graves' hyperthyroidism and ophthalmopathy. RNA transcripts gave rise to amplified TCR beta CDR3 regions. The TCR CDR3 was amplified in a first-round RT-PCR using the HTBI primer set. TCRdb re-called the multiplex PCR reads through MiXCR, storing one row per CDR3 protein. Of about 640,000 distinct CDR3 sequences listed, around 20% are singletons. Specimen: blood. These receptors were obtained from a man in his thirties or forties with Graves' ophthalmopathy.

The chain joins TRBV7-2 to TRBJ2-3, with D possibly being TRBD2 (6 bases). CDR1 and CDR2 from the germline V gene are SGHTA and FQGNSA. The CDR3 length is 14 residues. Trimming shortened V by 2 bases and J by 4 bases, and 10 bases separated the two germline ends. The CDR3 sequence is CASSLYGGADTQYF. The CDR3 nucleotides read TGTGCCAGCAGCTTATACGGGGGTGCAGATACGCAGTATTTT.

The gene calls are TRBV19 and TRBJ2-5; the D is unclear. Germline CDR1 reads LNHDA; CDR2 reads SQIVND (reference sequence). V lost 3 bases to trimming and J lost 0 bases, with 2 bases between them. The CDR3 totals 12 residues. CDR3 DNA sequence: TGTGCCAGTAGTATGGACCAAGAGACCCAGTACTTC. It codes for CASSMDQETQYF.

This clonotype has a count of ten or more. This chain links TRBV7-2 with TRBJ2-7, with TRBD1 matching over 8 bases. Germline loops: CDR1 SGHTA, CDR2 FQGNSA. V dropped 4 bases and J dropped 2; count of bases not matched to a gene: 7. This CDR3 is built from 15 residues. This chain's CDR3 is CASSSQTGATYEQYF. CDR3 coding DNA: TGTGCCAGCAGCTCCCAGACAGGGGCGACCTACGAGCAGTACTTC.

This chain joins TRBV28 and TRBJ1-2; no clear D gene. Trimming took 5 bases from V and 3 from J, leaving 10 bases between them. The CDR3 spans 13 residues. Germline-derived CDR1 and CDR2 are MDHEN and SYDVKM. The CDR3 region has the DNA TGTGCCAGCAGTGCAGGTAGTGACTATGGCTACACCTTC. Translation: CASSAGSDYGYTF.

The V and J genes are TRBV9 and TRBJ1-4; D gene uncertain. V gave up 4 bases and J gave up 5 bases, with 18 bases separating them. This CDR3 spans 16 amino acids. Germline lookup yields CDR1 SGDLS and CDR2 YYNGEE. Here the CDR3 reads CASSPFPAEANEKLFF. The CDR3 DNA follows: TGTGCCAGCAGCCCATTCCCGGCAGAAGCAAATGAAAAACTGTTTTTT.

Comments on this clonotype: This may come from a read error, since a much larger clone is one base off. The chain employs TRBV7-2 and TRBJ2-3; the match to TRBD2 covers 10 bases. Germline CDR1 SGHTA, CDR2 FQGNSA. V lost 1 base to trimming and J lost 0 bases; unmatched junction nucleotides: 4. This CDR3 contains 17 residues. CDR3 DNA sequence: TGTGCCAGCAGCTTAGAGGAACTAGCGGGAAGCACAGATACGCAGTATTTT. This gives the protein CASSLEELAGSTDTQYF.

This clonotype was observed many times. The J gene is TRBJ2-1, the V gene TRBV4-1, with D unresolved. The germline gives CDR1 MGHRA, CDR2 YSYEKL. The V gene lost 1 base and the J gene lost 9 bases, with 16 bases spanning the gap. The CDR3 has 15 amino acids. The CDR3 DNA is TGCGCCAGCAGCCAAGTGTCGCAGCATAGGCCTGAGCAGTTCTTC. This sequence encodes CASSQVSQHRPEQFF.

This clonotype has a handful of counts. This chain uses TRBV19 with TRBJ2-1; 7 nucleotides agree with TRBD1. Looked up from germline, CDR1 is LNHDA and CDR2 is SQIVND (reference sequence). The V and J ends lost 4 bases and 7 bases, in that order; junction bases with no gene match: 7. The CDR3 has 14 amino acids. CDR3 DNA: TGTGCCAGTAGTACAACAGGGGAGTTAAATGAGCAGTTCTTC. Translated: CASSTTGELNEQFF.

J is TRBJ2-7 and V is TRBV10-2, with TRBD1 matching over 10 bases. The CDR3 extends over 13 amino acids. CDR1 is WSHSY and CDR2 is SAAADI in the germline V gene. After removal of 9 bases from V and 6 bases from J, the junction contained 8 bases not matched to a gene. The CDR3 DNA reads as TGCGCCAGTGAGGGACAGGGGTTCTCCGAGCAGTACTTC. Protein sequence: CASEGQGFSEQYF.

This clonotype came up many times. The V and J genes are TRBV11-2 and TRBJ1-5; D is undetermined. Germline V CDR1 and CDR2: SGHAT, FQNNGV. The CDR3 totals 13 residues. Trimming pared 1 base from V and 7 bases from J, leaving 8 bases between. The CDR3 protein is CASSLAMRQPQHF. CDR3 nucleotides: TGTGCCAGCAGCTTAGCGATGCGGCAGCCCCAGCATTTT.